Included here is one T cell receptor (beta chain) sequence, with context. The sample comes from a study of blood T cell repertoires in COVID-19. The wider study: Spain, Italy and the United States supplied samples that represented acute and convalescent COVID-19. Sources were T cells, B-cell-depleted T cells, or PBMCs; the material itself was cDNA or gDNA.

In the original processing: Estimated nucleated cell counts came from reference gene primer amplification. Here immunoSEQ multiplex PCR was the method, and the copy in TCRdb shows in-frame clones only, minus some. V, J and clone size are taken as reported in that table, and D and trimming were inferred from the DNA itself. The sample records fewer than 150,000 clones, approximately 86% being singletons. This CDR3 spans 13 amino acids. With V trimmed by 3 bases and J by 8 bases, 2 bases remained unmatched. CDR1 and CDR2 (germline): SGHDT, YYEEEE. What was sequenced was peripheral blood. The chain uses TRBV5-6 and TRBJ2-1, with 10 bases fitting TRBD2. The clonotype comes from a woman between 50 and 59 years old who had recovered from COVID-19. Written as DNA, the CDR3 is TGTGCCAGCAGCTCAGGACTAGCGGATGAGCAGTTCTTC. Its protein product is CASSSGLADEQFF.